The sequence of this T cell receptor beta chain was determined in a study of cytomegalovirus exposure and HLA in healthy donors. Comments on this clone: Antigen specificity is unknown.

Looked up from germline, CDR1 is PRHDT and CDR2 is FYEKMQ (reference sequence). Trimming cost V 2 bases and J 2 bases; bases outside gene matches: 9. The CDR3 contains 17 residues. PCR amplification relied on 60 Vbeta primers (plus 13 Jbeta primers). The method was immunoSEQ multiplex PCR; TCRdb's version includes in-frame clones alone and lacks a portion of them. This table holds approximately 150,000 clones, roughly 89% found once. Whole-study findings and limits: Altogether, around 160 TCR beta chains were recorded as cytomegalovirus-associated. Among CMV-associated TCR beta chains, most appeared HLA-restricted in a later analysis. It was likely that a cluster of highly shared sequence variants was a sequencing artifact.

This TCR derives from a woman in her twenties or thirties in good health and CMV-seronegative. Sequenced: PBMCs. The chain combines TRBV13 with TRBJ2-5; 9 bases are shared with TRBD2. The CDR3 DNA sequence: TGTGCCAGCAGCTTAAGGGCGGTAGCGGGGGAACAAGAGACCCAGTACTTC. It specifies CASSLRAVAGEQETQYF.